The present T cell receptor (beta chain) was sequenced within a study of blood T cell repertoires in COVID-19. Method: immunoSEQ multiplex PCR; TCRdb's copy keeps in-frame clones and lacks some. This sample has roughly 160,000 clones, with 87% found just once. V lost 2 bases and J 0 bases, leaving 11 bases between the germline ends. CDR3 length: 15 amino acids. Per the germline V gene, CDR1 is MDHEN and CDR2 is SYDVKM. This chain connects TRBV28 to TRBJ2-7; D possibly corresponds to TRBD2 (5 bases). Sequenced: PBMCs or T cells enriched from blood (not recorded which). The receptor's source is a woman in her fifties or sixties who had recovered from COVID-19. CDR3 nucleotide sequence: TGTGCCAGCAGTTTACCCGGACTTAGCTCCTACGAGCAGTACTTC. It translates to CASSLPGLSSYEQYF.